A selection of T cell receptor beta chains follows, all from one sample in a study of T cell clonotyping in hematopoietic cell transplantation. TCRdb keeps only in-frame clones here, not all; method: immunoSEQ multiplex PCR. The table records approximately 44,000 clones, 94% of them present only once. The sequenced sample was peripheral blood mononuclear cells. The receptors originated from a woman between 50 and 59 years old in good health. Some clones in this sample may be carry-over from other donors' samples. CDR3s include the opening cysteine and the closing phenylalanine or tryptophan. A D gene is named only where the DNA matches it firmly. Some rows have no size entry. The others give once, few or many, or a class for an expanded clone.

j_call | clone_size | v_call | d_call | cdr3_aa | cdr3_nt
TRBJ1-2 | NA | TRBV27 | TRBD1 | CASRPDRGSPFTYGYTF | TGTGCCAGCAGACCGGACAGGGGGTCCCCCTTCACCTATGGCTACACCTTC
TRBJ2-2 | NA | TRBV28 | NA | CASFGQGRTGELFF | TGTGCCAGTTTCGGGCAGGGACGCACCGGGGAGCTGTTTTTT
TRBJ1-1 | NA | TRBV6-6 | TRBD1 | CASSPGTAHSDTEAFF | TGTGCCAGCAGCCCCGGGACAGCCCATAGTGACACTGAAGCTTTCTTT
TRBJ1-5 | NA | TRBV7-9 | TRBD1 | CASSRGTGQNQPQHF | TGTGCCAGCAGCCGCGGGACAGGCCAGAATCAGCCCCAGCATTTT
TRBJ1-2 | NA | TRBV6-6 | NA | CASSLIDNYGYTF | TGTGCCAGCAGCCTAATAGACAACTATGGCTACACCTTC
TRBJ1-3 | once | TRBV7-2 | NA | CASSVTQGSSGNTIYF | TGTGCCAGCAGCGTAACACAGGGCTCCTCTGGAAACACCATATATTTT
TRBJ2-5 | NA | TRBV7-2 | NA | CASSLSSLETQYF | TGTGCCAGCAGCTTATCTAGCTTGGAGACCCAGTACTTC
TRBJ2-2 | NA | TRBV2 | NA | CATVRQKVSNTGELFF | TGTGCCACCGTTAGGCAGAAAGTATCGAACACCGGGGAGCTGTTTTTT
TRBJ2-1 | NA | TRBV5-6 | NA | CASSLATFPGQTFF | TGTGCCAGCAGCTTGGCTACTTTTCCCGGACAAACGTTCTTC
TRBJ2-3 | NA | TRBV6-4 | TRBD2 | CASSRLAGEADTQYF | TGTGCCAGCAGTAGACTAGCGGGGGAGGCAGATACGCAGTATTTT
TRBJ2-7 | NA | TRBV5-1 | NA | CASSAGPLGQYF | TGCGCCAGCAGTGCCGGGCCCCTGGGGCAGTACTTC
TRBJ1-5 | NA | TRBV7-8 | NA | CASSSGQISNQPQHF | TGTGCCAGCAGCTCCGGACAGATTAGCAATCAGCCCCAGCATTTT
TRBJ2-1 | once | TRBV4-3 | TRBD2 | CASSQDRDYANNEQFF | TGCGCCAGCAGCCAAGATCGGGACTACGCTAACAATGAGCAGTTCTTC
TRBJ2-5 | NA | TRBV2 | TRBD2 | CASSEAPGAGAFQETQYF | TGTGCCAGCAGTGAAGCCCCAGGAGCGGGGGCCTTTCAAGAGACCCAGTACTTC